This section outlines one T cell receptor (beta chain) sequence together with its context. This specimen comes from a study of beta chain features in type 1 diabetes. Every isolated RNA sample was fully reverse transcribed, so sequencing captured expressed TCRB transcripts. Sequencing used immunoSEQ multiplex PCR; TCRdb keeps in-frame clones, though not all of them. The data hold about 360,000 clones, with about 12% observed a single time. What was sequenced was naive CD4+ T cells from blood. The TCR was taken from a man younger than 35 in good health.

In DNA, the CDR3 is TGTGCCAGCAGCTTAGGCGGGGCCACCTACGAGCAGTACTTC. Translating gives CASSLGGATYEQYF. J is TRBJ2-7 and V is TRBV7-9; possibly TRBD2 for D (6 bases). Trimming left V 1 base short and J 2 bases short, with 9 bases between. Germline loops: CDR1 SEHNR, CDR2 FQNEAQ (reference sequence). The CDR3 spans 14 residues.